This TCR beta chain was captured by sequencing in a study of regulatory T cells in long-lasting Graves disease. For this clonotype: The antigen remains unidentified. One end of the junction is discordant with germline, which a read error may explain.

The time point is: persistent/refractory GD, antithyroid drugs over 5 years with positive TRAb. Researchers made the TCR library from RNA that was extracted from PBMCs. The guidelines of the American Thyroid Association were the basis for diagnosing Graves' disease. Researchers made TCR beta libraries by using iRepertoire HTBI primers and running Arm-PCR on CDR3 regions. TCRdb used MiXCR to reprocess the multiplex PCR reads, holding one entry per CDR3 protein. This sample has fewer than 600,000 distinct CDR3 sequences, with 20% to 25% found just once. This CDR3 is built from 15 residues. The germline CDR1 and CDR2 sequences are MNHEY and SMNVEV (reference sequence). Findings and limits, study-wide: New patients shared fewer public clonotypes (more than 850) than persistent patients did (approximately 3,000). Under persistent disease, TRBV28, TRBJ1-2 and TRBJ2-5 were used preferentially.

This TCR came from a female donor with Graves disease. The sequenced sample was peripheral blood mononuclear cells (PBMCs), obtained when the disease was refractory, from a patient treated with antithyroid drugs. The chain has TRBV27 and TRBJ2-2; 10 bases are shared with TRBD1. CDR3 bases: TGTGCCAGCAGTTACCGGGACAGGGGAGCCGGGGGGCTGTTTTTT. This encodes CASSYRDRGAGGLFF.